Listed below are T cell receptor beta chains from one sample, sequenced in a study of tumor-infiltrating lymphocytes in primary liver carcinoma. Each CDR3 protein is one row after TCRdb ran MiXCR on the multiplex PCR reads. The sample lists a few hundred thousand distinct CDR3 sequences, 45% to 70% seen once, with over 15% in the top ten. Sequencing input: peripheral blood. All receptors derive from a woman aged 30 to 39 with primary liver carcinoma and hepatitis B virus infection. The CDR3 runs from the conserved cysteine through the conserved F or W. The order of the fields is J gene, clone size, V gene, D gene, CDR3 DNA, CDR3 protein. A D gene is named only where the DNA matches it firmly. The size entry is marked missing in some rows and otherwise reads once, few, many or a size class.

J gene: TRBJ2-7
clone size: .
V gene: TRBV28
D gene: .
CDR3 DNA: TGTGCCAGCAGTCCCTTCCCCAAGGATAGCTTTTACGAGCAGTACTTC
CDR3 protein: CASSPFPKDSFYEQYF

J gene: TRBJ2-5
clone size: many
V gene: TRBV6-6
D gene: .
CDR3 DNA: TGTGCCAGCAGTCAATCCAGCGCCCAAGAGACCCAGTACTTC
CDR3 protein: CASSQSSAQETQYF

J gene: TRBJ1-1
clone size: many
V gene: TRBV14
D gene: .
CDR3 DNA: TGTGCCAGCAGCCAAGATAGAGGGAGATACACTGAAGCTTTCTTT
CDR3 protein: CASSQDRGRYTEAFF

J gene: TRBJ2-5
clone size: once
V gene: TRBV7-9
D gene: .
CDR3 DNA: TGTGCCAGCAGCTTAGCGGGAGCAGGGGAGACCCAGTACTTC
CDR3 protein: CASSLAGAGETQYF

J gene: TRBJ2-7
clone size: .
V gene: TRBV5-5
D gene: TRBD2
CDR3 DNA: TGTGTCAGCAGCTTGGTTAGCGGGAGGATCAACGAGCAGTACTTC
CDR3 protein: CVSSLVSGRINEQYF

J gene: TRBJ1-4
clone size: few
V gene: TRBV6-5
D gene: .
CDR3 DNA: TGTGCCAGCAGTTACTCGGCGGGCGGAACAACTAATGAAAAACTGTTTTTT
CDR3 protein: CASSYSAGGTTNEKLFF

J gene: TRBJ2-2
clone size: .
V gene: TRBV6-6
D gene: .
CDR3 DNA: TGTGCCAGCAGTCCCGGGAATCCGAACACCGGGGAGCTGTTTTTT
CDR3 protein: CASSPGNPNTGELFF

J gene: TRBJ1-5
clone size: many
V gene: TRBV14
D gene: .
CDR3 DNA: TGTGCCAGCAGCCAAACTAATCAGCCCCAGCATTTT
CDR3 protein: CASSQTNQPQHF

J gene: TRBJ2-7
clone size: few
V gene: TRBV14
D gene: .
CDR3 DNA: TGTGCCAGCAGCGGAGAATACGAGCAGTACTTC
CDR3 protein: CASSGEYEQYF

J gene: TRBJ1-1
clone size: .
V gene: TRBV29-1
D gene: .
CDR3 DNA: TGCAACGTTGGGCACCTTTTGAACACTGAAGCTTTCTTT
CDR3 protein: CNVGHLLNTEAFF

J gene: TRBJ2-2
clone size: .
V gene: TRBV5-4
D gene: TRBD1
CDR3 DNA: TGTGCCAGCAGCTTTGGACAGGCGAGGACCGGGGAGCTGTTTTTT
CDR3 protein: CASSFGQARTGELFF

J gene: TRBJ2-1
clone size: few
V gene: TRBV5-6
D gene: TRBD2
CDR3 DNA: TGTGCCAGCAAGGAGGAGGTAGCGGGAGTTAATGAGCAGTTCTTC
CDR3 protein: CASKEEVAGVNEQFF

J gene: TRBJ2-4
clone size: many
V gene: TRBV4-2
D gene: .
CDR3 DNA: TGTGCCAGCAGCCAGGCGTATGGGCCTGCGGTGGACATTCAGTACTTC
CDR3 protein: CASSQAYGPAVDIQYF

J gene: TRBJ2-7
clone size: .
V gene: TRBV11-2
D gene: .
CDR3 DNA: TGTGCCAGCAGCTTAGACAGTGTATACGAGCAGAACTTC
CDR3 protein: CASSLDSVYEQNF

J gene: TRBJ1-5
clone size: .
V gene: TRBV6-1
D gene: TRBD1
CDR3 DNA: TGTGCCTCTGTGGACAGGGGTCTGATAAAAAGCAATCAGCCCCAGCATTTT
CDR3 protein: CASVDRGLIKSNQPQHF

J gene: TRBJ2-3
clone size: .
V gene: TRBV6-2/TRBV6-3
D gene: TRBD2
CDR3 DNA: TGTGCCAGCAGTCAACACCCGGGAGGACACACAGGTACGCAGTATTTT
CDR3 protein: CASSQHPGGHTGTQYF

J gene: TRBJ2-7
clone size: few
V gene: TRBV6-6
D gene: TRBD1
CDR3 DNA: TGTGCCAGCAGCCGGGACAGATCCCGCGAGCAGTACTTC
CDR3 protein: CASSRDRSREQYF

J gene: TRBJ2-1
clone size: .
V gene: TRBV19
D gene: TRBD2
CDR3 DNA: TGTGGGACTAGCGGGAGAGCAAATGAGCAGTTCTTC
CDR3 protein: CGTSGRANEQFF

J gene: TRBJ2-1
clone size: many
V gene: TRBV11-2
D gene: .
CDR3 DNA: TGTGCCAGCAGCTTGTCCGATTCTGGGTACAATGAGCAGTTCTTC
CDR3 protein: CASSLSDSGYNEQFF

J gene: TRBJ2-5
clone size: .
V gene: TRBV28
D gene: TRBD2
CDR3 DNA: TGTGCCAGCAGCCCTCATCAGGGAGGGGAGACCCAGTACTTC
CDR3 protein: CASSPHQGGETQYF

J gene: TRBJ2-3
clone size: .
V gene: TRBV30
D gene: TRBD2
CDR3 DNA: TGTGCCTGGAGCCTAGCGGGAGGGCATACGCAGTATTTT
CDR3 protein: CAWSLAGGHTQYF

J gene: TRBJ1-5
clone size: .
V gene: TRBV12-3/TRBV12-4
D gene: .
CDR3 DNA: TGTGCCAGCTCATTACCTGGGGATGGCAATCAGCCCCAGCATTTT
CDR3 protein: CASSLPGDGNQPQHF

J gene: TRBJ2-7
clone size: few
V gene: TRBV6-1
D gene: .
CDR3 DNA: TGTGCCAGCATAGTAGGGACAAACTCCTACGAGCAGTACTTC
CDR3 protein: CASIVGTNSYEQYF

J gene: TRBJ2-6
clone size: .
V gene: TRBV14
D gene: TRBD1
CDR3 DNA: TGTGCCAGCGGCCAAGCCTGGCCGGGACAGGGGCTTGCTGGGGCCAACGTCCTGACTTTC
CDR3 protein: CASGQAWPGQGLAGANVLTF

J gene: TRBJ2-2
clone size: few
V gene: TRBV6-1
D gene: .
CDR3 DNA: TGTGCCAGCAGTGAAGTGGGGCCGGATCTTTTGGGCACCGGGGAGCTGTTTTTT
CDR3 protein: CASSEVGPDLLGTGELFF

J gene: TRBJ2-7
clone size: .
V gene: TRBV28
D gene: TRBD1
CDR3 DNA: TGTGCCAGCAACTTGGCAGGGGGCGGCTACGAGCAGTACTTC
CDR3 protein: CASNLAGGGYEQYF

J gene: TRBJ2-1
clone size: .
V gene: TRBV7-8
D gene: .
CDR3 DNA: TGTGCCAACAGGGTATTCGATGCATCCTACAATGAGCAGTTCTTC
CDR3 protein: CANRVFDASYNEQFF

J gene: TRBJ2-4
clone size: .
V gene: TRBV21-1
D gene: .
CDR3 DNA: TGTGCCAGCAGCAAAGTCAATACCCCGGGGGCTAGCGGGAGGAGGGGGTCAGCCAAAAACATTCAGTACTTC
CDR3 protein: CASSKVNTPGASGRRGSAKNIQYF

J gene: TRBJ2-2
clone size: .
V gene: TRBV11-2
D gene: .
CDR3 DNA: TGTGCCAGCAGCCCCCTGATATCCTGGGAGCTATTTTTT
CDR3 protein: CASSPLISWELFF

J gene: TRBJ1-1
clone size: .
V gene: TRBV29-1
D gene: .
CDR3 DNA: TGCAGCGTGACTGGGAACGGGAACACTGAATCTTTCTTT
CDR3 protein: CSVTGNGNTESFF

J gene: TRBJ2-2
clone size: .
V gene: TRBV13
D gene: TRBD2
CDR3 DNA: TGTGCCAGCAATCTCCGCCCCAAGACTAGCGGGAATACCGGGGAGCTGTTTTTT
CDR3 protein: CASNLRPKTSGNTGELFF

J gene: TRBJ1-5
clone size: .
V gene: TRBV30
D gene: .
CDR3 DNA: TGTGCCTGGAGTGTTGCCACCGGGAGGAGCAATCAGCCCCAGCATTTT
CDR3 protein: CAWSVATGRSNQPQHF

J gene: TRBJ2-7
clone size: .
V gene: TRBV11-3
D gene: TRBD1
CDR3 DNA: TGTGTCAGCAGCGGCACGGGGGGACAGGGGGCCTACAAGCAGTACTTC
CDR3 protein: CVSSGTGGQGAYKQYF

J gene: TRBJ2-3
clone size: once
V gene: TRBV4-3
D gene: .
CDR3 DNA: TGCGCCAGCAGCCAAGAAGGAGGGGTAGATACGCAGTATTTT
CDR3 protein: CASSQEGGVDTQYF

J gene: TRBJ2-7
clone size: .
V gene: TRBV23-1
D gene: .
CDR3 DNA: TGCGCCAGCAAGCCTCACACCAGGGACGTCTCCTACGAGCAGTACTTC
CDR3 protein: CASKPHTRDVSYEQYF

J gene: TRBJ2-7
clone size: once
V gene: TRBV6-6
D gene: .
CDR3 DNA: TGTGCCAGCACTGCAACCGGGAGCTCCTACGAGCAGTACTTC
CDR3 protein: CASTATGSSYEQYF

J gene: TRBJ2-1
clone size: many
V gene: TRBV11-2
D gene: .
CDR3 DNA: TGTGCCAGCAGCTCACCCGGGAGCCGGGCGGCGAATGAGCAGTTCTTC
CDR3 protein: CASSSPGSRAANEQFF

J gene: TRBJ2-2
clone size: .
V gene: TRBV6-2/TRBV6-3
D gene: .
CDR3 DNA: TGTGCCGTCGAGGCAGGGACGTACGCCGGGGAGCTGTTTTTT
CDR3 protein: CAVEAGTYAGELFF

J gene: TRBJ2-1
clone size: few
V gene: TRBV4-1
D gene: TRBD2
CDR3 DNA: TGCGCCAGCAGCCAAGAAATTTTGGTACTAGCGGGCCTCAATGAGCAGTTCTTC
CDR3 protein: CASSQEILVLAGLNEQFF

J gene: TRBJ1-2
clone size: .
V gene: TRBV24-1
D gene: .
CDR3 DNA: TGTGCCACCAGTCAGGGACTTAACTATGACTACACCTTC
CDR3 protein: CATSQGLNYDYTF

J gene: TRBJ2-1
clone size: few
V gene: TRBV5-4
D gene: .
CDR3 DNA: TGTGCCAGCAGCTTGGGGGGCGCTGGGAAATACAATGAGCAGTTCTTC
CDR3 protein: CASSLGGAGKYNEQFF

J gene: TRBJ2-1
clone size: .
V gene: TRBV13
D gene: .
CDR3 DNA: TGTGCCAGCAACTCTCCTACCTACAATGAGCAGTTCTTC
CDR3 protein: CASNSPTYNEQFF

J gene: TRBJ1-1
clone size: .
V gene: TRBV29-1
D gene: .
CDR3 DNA: TGCAGCGTCCTCTCATGGGAAACCACTGAAGCTTTCTTT
CDR3 protein: CSVLSWETTEAFF